The 8 T cell receptor beta chains listed next were all sequenced from one sample in a study of CD8 T cells in Susac syndrome. Random hexamers primed reverse transcription of 0.5 to 1 ug RNA. TCRdb re-derived calls from the immunoSEQ multiplex PCR reads in MiXCR, one entry per CDR3 protein. The repertoire holds 250,000 to 300,000 distinct CDR3 sequences, 70% to 90% seen once, with about 0.11% in the top ten. The sample consisted of CD8+ T cells from PBMCs. The receptor set was obtained from a human donor with multiple sclerosis.

V gene TRBV10-2 combines with J gene TRBJ1-5, with D perhaps TRBD1 (6 bases). The CDR3 extends over 14 amino acids. The germline V and J ends were trimmed by 8 bases and 0 bases, with 11 bases remaining between them. Germline V gene lookup returns CDR1 WSHSY and CDR2 SAAADI. Here the CDR3 reads CASGARGSNQPQHF. The CDR3 DNA is TGCGCCAGCGGGGCCAGGGGTAGCAATCAGCCCCAGCATTTT.

The rearrangement joins TRBV5-1 to TRBJ2-5; no definite D call. The CDR3 spans 12 residues. Germline CDR1 SGHRS, CDR2 YFSETQ. V lost 4 bases and J 0 bases, leaving 4 bases between the germline ends. The CDR3 DNA sequence: TGCGCCAGCAGCGAGTACCAAGAGACCCAGTACTTC. Translation: CASSEYQETQYF.

This chain links TRBV5-1 with TRBJ2-3, with TRBD2 identical over 8 bases. The CDR3 totals 17 residues. Per the germline V gene, CDR1 is SGHRS and CDR2 is YFSETQ. V lost 4 bases to trimming and J lost 2 bases; unmatched junction nucleotides: 12. The CDR3 DNA follows: TGCGCCAGCAGCGTGGCCCCTAGCGGGCACTACACAGATACGCAGTATTTT. Its protein is CASSVAPSGHYTDTQYF. Complete variable domain (other parts from reference TRBV5-1 and TRBJ2-3): KAGVTQTPRYLIKTRGQQVTLSCSPISGHRSVSWYQQTPGQGLQFLFEYFSETQRNKGNFPGRFSGRQFSNSRSEMNVSTLELGDSALYLCASSVAPSGHYTDTQYFGPGTRLTVL.

The chain recombines TRBV5-4 with TRBJ2-1; weak D call: TRBD2 (5 bases). CDR1 and CDR2 from the germline V gene are SGHNT and YYREEE (reference sequence). The V end was cut by 0 bases, the J end by 4 bases, with 20 bases between. The CDR3 spans 18 residues. The DNA of the CDR3 is TGTGCCAGCAGCTTGGATTTTCGGGGTGAGGCCGGGTACAATGAGCAGTTCTTC. It yields the protein CASSLDFRGEAGYNEQFF.

This clonotype was counted between two and nine times. V gene TRBV27 combines with J gene TRBJ2-7; D remains unclear. The CDR3 runs to 13 residues. In germline, CDR1 is MNHEY, CDR2 SMNVEV (reference sequence). V lost 3 bases and J 0 bases, leaving 6 bases between the germline ends. The CDR3 DNA sequence: TGTGCCAGCAGTTTTGAGCACTCCTACGAGCAGTACTTC. Amino acids: CASSFEHSYEQYF.

The chain recombines TRBV25-1 with TRBJ2-1; D not certain. Germline lookup yields CDR1 MGHDK and CDR2 SYGVNS. This CDR3 has 12 residues. The ends were cut back, 4 bases at V and 8 bases at J, with 9 bases in the middle. DNA of the CDR3: TGTGCCAGCAGTGTCTTTTCCGATGAGCAGTTCTTC. Protein product: CASSVFSDEQFF.

The chain carries TRBV19 and TRBJ1-5; the D is unclear. Germline V lookup: CDR1 LNHDA, CDR2 SQIVND (reference sequence). There are 15 residues in the CDR3. Trimming shortened V by 5 bases and J by 3 bases, and 14 bases separated the two germline ends. The DNA for the CDR3 is TGTGCCAGTAGTGGCGACGTGAGAGTCAATCAGCCCCAGCATTTT. Protein sequence: CASSGDVRVNQPQHF.

This chain links TRBV9 with TRBJ2-3, with D perhaps TRBD2 (6 bases). V was cut by 1 base and J by 0 bases, with 12 bases left in between. Looked up from germline, CDR1 is SGDLS and CDR2 is YYNGEE. The CDR3 has 16 residues. CDR3 amino acids: CASSVSLARSTDTQYF. Here the CDR3 DNA reads TGTGCCAGCAGCGTATCCCTAGCGAGGAGCACAGATACGCAGTATTTT.